These 15 T cell receptor beta chains came from one sample sequenced in a study of shared clonotypes between healthy human individuals. The table came from immunoSEQ multiplex PCR; TCRdb's copy has only in-frame clones and leaves some out. The sample contains some 1.4 million clones, approximately 96% of which appear only once. The specimen sequenced was naive CD4+ T cells sorted from blood. The subset is: CD45RA+ positively selected. These receptors were taken from a man aged 25-45 years in good health.

The chain joins TRBV21-1 to TRBJ2-2; TRBD1, the D gene given by the table, was not confirmed from the DNA. TRBV21-1 is designated a pseudogene. The CDR3 length is 13 residues. This CDR3 reads CASSKAQAGELFF. DNA of the CDR3: TGTGCCAGCAGCAAAGCGCAGGCCGGGGAGCTGTTTTTT.

This rearrangement joins TRBV6-1 to TRBJ2-1, with 12 bases lining up with TRBD2. Looked up from germline, CDR1 is MNHNS and CDR2 is SASEGT. V lost 3 bases and J lost 4; bases outside the gene matches: 4. The CDR3 spans 16 residues. The CDR3 here is CASSEILAGGYNEQFF. The CDR3 region has the DNA TGTGCCAGCAGTGAGATCCTAGCGGGAGGGTACAATGAGCAGTTCTTC.

The chain recombines TRBV28 with TRBJ1-3, with D tentatively TRBD1 (5 bases). The germline V and J ends were trimmed by 4 bases and 1 base, with 11 bases remaining between them. The V gene's germline CDR1 is MDHEN and CDR2 SYDVKM. This CDR3 region has 15 residues. As DNA, the CDR3 is TGTGCCAGCAGTTACCTCAGGGAGTCTGGAAACACCATATATTTT. It codes for CASSYLRESGNTIYF.

This clone is a singleton in its sample. V is TRBV29-1 and J is TRBJ2-5; TRBD1 agrees at 8 bases. Germline lookup yields CDR1 SQVTM and CDR2 ANQGSEA. The trim removed 6 bases at V and 5 bases at J, leaving 5 bases unmatched. The CDR3 consists of 12 residues. As DNA, the CDR3 is TGCAGCGTGTCAGGGGGCGGTGAGACCCAGTACTTC. Amino acid sequence: CSVSGGGETQYF.

The chain couples TRBV5-4 to TRBJ2-4; weak D call: TRBD2 (5 bases). V lost 3 bases, J lost 0 bases, and 10 bases lay in between. The V gene's germline CDR1 is SGHNT and CDR2 YYREEE (reference sequence). The CDR3 is made up of 15 amino acids. In DNA, the CDR3 is TGTGCCAGCAGCTCGCTCGGGATAGCCAAAAACATTCAGTACTTC. Protein: CASSSLGIAKNIQYF.

The rearrangement links TRBV18 to TRBJ1-1; 9 bases line up with TRBD1. The germline CDR1 and CDR2 sequences are KGHSH and LQKENI. This CDR3 is built from 14 residues. The V segment lost 2 bases and the J segment 6 bases; nucleotides outside the gene matches: 4. In DNA form, the CDR3 reads TGTGCCAGCTCACCATACAGACAGGGGGCTGAAGCTTTCTTT. It is translated as CASSPYRQGAEAFF.

The DNA for the CDR3 is TGTGCCAGCAGCTTAGGGGGGGGAAACTACGAGCAGTACTTC. It is translated as CASSLGGGNYEQYF. This sequence joins TRBV7-2 and TRBJ2-7; 7 bases are a match to TRBD2. Germline V CDR1 and CDR2: SGHTA, FQGNSA. The CDR3 is 14 residues long. The V gene end was trimmed by 1 base and the J gene end by 3 bases; junction bases not matched to a gene: 3.

The V call is TRBV15, the J call TRBJ1-1; no firm D call. The CDR3 sequence is 14 residues long. Germline V lookup: CDR1 LNHNV, CDR2 YYDKDF (reference sequence). V was trimmed by 5 bases and J by 5 bases, leaving 15 bases between them. CDR3 sequence reads: CATSQVPARTEAFF. The CDR3 region has the DNA TGTGCCACCAGCCAAGTCCCCGCGAGGACTGAAGCTTTCTTT.

The V call is TRBV2, the J call TRBJ1-1; D not resolved. Trimming left V 3 bases short and J 2 bases short, with 7 bases between. The CDR3 has 13 residues. Germline V gene data show CDR1 as SNHLY and CDR2 as FYNNEI. The CDR3 here is CASSEDTNTEAFF. CDR3 nucleotides: TGTGCCAGCAGTGAGGATACTAACACTGAAGCTTTCTTT.

This chain connects TRBV7-8 to TRBJ1-5; D ambiguous. There are 15 residues in the CDR3. V was clipped by 3 bases and J by 5 bases, with 14 bases between them. Germline CDR1 reads SGHVS; CDR2 reads FQNEAQ. This CDR3 is CASSFPLGLHQPQHF. The DNA for the CDR3 is TGTGCCAGCAGCTTCCCTTTAGGTCTCCATCAGCCCCAGCATTTT.

This clone has only one observation. The V gene is TRBV9, the J gene TRBJ2-3, with TRBD2 matching 15 bases. Germline values: CDR1 SGDLS, CDR2 YYNGEE. The V gene end was trimmed by 3 bases and the J gene end by 5 bases; junction bases not matched to a gene: 4. The CDR3 has 16 residues. This CDR3 is CASSGGLAGGLDTQYF. CDR3 nucleotide sequence: TGTGCCAGCAGCGGTGGACTAGCGGGAGGGTTAGATACGCAGTATTTT.

The rearrangement joins TRBV7-4 to TRBJ1-5; possible D gene TRBD1, 6 bases. The CDR3 consists of 16 residues. V was trimmed by 2 bases and J by 7 bases, leaving 18 bases between them. CDR1 SGHVT and CDR2 SQSDAQ come from the germline V gene. The CDR3 DNA reads TGTGCCAGCAGCTTAATGGGTGGCCAGGGGAGGCAGCCCCAGCATTTT. Translating it yields CASSLMGGQGRQPQHF.

The rearrangement links TRBV6-5 to TRBJ1-2, with 9 bases fitting TRBD1. Trimming took 6 bases from V and 8 from J; bases not matched to a gene: 13. CDR3 size: 15 residues. Germline CDR1 and CDR2: MNHEY and SVGAGI. CDR3 DNA: TGTGCCAGCAGGCTAGAGGACAGGGGTACGGAGGGCTACACCTTC. This translates into CASRLEDRGTEGYTF.

As for this clone: Relative to the germline gene, one junction end is altered; a read error may explain this. The rearrangement uses TRBV27 and TRBJ1-2; D is ambiguous. CDR3 size: 13 residues. Per germline, CDR1 MNHEY and CDR2 SMNVEV (reference sequence). CDR3 in DNA: TGTGCCAGCAGCCAAAGCCCCGAGAACTTCCACCTGTTC. It encodes CASSQSPENFHLF.

As to this clone: This sample includes further DNA sequences coding for the same CDR3. The chain links TRBV10-3 to TRBJ2-2, with D hard to call. There are 12 residues in the CDR3. V gave up 8 bases and J gave up 1 base, with 5 bases separating them. In germline, CDR1 is ENHRY, CDR2 SYGVKD. The CDR3 protein is CAISRNTGELFF. The CDR3, as DNA: TGTGCCATCTCCAGGAACACCGGGGAGCTGTTTTTT.